The 6 T cell receptor beta chains below come from one sample, sequenced in a study of cytotoxic CD8 clonotypes in ibrutinib-treated CLL. Sequencing used immunoSEQ multiplex PCR; TCRdb keeps in-frame clones, though not all of them. This sample has 45,000 to 60,000 clones, with 56% found just once. This material consisted of PBMCs, taken after 24 months of ibrutinib treatment. All receptors come from a human donor with chronic lymphocytic leukemia.

Details on this clone: The conserved phenylalanine or tryptophan normally closing the CDR3 is absent here, so this likely arose from a read error. It is unclear where the CDR3 begins or ends on the DNA, so no DNA is shown, and the CDR3 is as TCRdb lists it. The chain recombines TRBV6-1 with TRBJ1-2; TRBD1, the table's D call, lacks a check against the DNA. In germline, CDR1 is MNHNS, CDR2 SASEGT. The CDR3 totals 10 residues, both ends included. CDR3 amino acids: CASSNTGGGL.

V gene TRBV28 combines with J gene TRBJ1-4; 9 bases map to TRBD1. CDR1 and CDR2 (germline): MDHEN, SYDVKM. V lost 3 bases and J lost 7; bases outside the gene matches: 12. This CDR3 has 17 amino acids. In DNA form, the CDR3 reads TGTGCCAGCAGTTTTTATCATGGACAGGGGATCGGTGAAAAACTGTTTTTT. Translated, it gives CASSFYHGQGIGEKLFF.

This clone showed up just once. This chain links TRBV7-9 with TRBJ1-1, with D perhaps TRBD1 (6 bases). Germline V gene sequence: CDR1 SEHNR, CDR2 FQNEAQ (reference sequence). V was pared by 0 bases and J by 0 bases, with 20 bases between. The length of the CDR3 is 19 residues. Here the CDR3 DNA reads TGTGCCAGCAGCTTAGCGCTAATGGGGGCATCACCCCTGAACACTGAAGCTTTCTTT. Translating gives CASSLALMGASPLNTEAFF. Full variable domain (missing parts from reference TRBV7-9 and TRBJ1-1): DTGVSQNPRHKITKRGQNVTFRCDPISEHNRLYWYRQTLGQGPEFLTYFQNEAQLEKSRLLSDRFSAERPKGSFSTLEIQRTEQGDSAMYLCASSLALMGASPLNTEAFFGQGTRLTVV.

The chain is built from TRBV18 and TRBJ2-7; D call uncertain. Germline CDR1 KGHSH, CDR2 LQKENI. CDR3 length: 13 residues. Between the trimmed V and J ends, which lost 2 bases and 5 bases, there was a span of 10 bases. CDR3 in DNA: TGTGCCAGCTCACCAGACTTCGACGACGAGCAGTACGTC. Translation: CASSPDFDDEQYV.

This clone was counted between two and nine times. CDR3 nucleotides: TGTGCCAGCAGGGTACCGGGACCCTGGGAAAAACTGTTTTTT. Encoded protein: CASRVPGPWEKLFF. The chain uses TRBV2 and TRBJ1-4; a possible D gene is TRBD1 (5 bases). The CDR3 has 14 residues. Trimming shortened V by 6 bases and J by 8 bases, and 16 bases separated the two germline ends. Germline CDR1 reads SNHLY; CDR2 reads FYNNEI.

This clone was seen more than once but under ten times. This chain links TRBV5-6 with TRBJ2-1, with 10 bases aligning to TRBD2. The CDR3 totals 14 residues. Germline-derived CDR1 and CDR2 are SGHDT and YYEEEE. V was clipped by 2 bases and J by 5 bases; unmatched bases: 1. The CDR3 loop reads CASSFGLADNEQFF. The CDR3 DNA reads as TGTGCCAGCAGCTTCGGACTAGCGGACAATGAGCAGTTCTTC.